This T cell receptor beta chain was obtained from a study of CD8 T cells in Susac syndrome. Random hexamers were used to reverse transcribe roughly 0.45 to 1 ug of RNA. A multiplex approach, immunoSEQ multiplex PCR, amplified TCR beta CDR3 across 54 Vbeta and 13 Jbeta. TCRdb itself ran the immunoSEQ multiplex PCR reads through MiXCR, one entry per CDR3 protein. The sample lists fewer than 350,000 distinct CDR3 sequences; about 91% were seen once. Each multiple sclerosis control was a treatment-naive patient with relapsing-remitting disease that was either stable or active. Both CD4+ and CD8+ T cells were negatively isolated, and TEMRA cells underwent FACS enrichment. CDR1 is SGHRS, CDR2 YFSETQ, per germline. V was pared by 4 bases and J by 10 bases, with 21 bases between. The CDR3 contains 14 residues. This clonotype was recorded once.

The chain recombines TRBV5-1 with TRBJ2-7; D possibly uses TRBD1 or TRBD2 (5 bases each). This clonotype was sampled from a human donor with multiple sclerosis. Sequencing was performed on CD4+ T cells from PBMCs. CDR3 sequence: CASSPGRLSALQYF. CDR3 nucleotides: TGCGCCAGCAGCCCGGGACGCCTCTCAGCCCTCCAGTACTTC.